Shown below are 10 T cell receptor beta chains from a single sample sequenced in a study of cytomegalovirus exposure and HLA in healthy donors. The PCR made use of 60 Vbeta and 13 Jbeta primers. Using immunoSEQ multiplex PCR, the repertoire was profiled, and TCRdb retains in-frame clones only, with some absent. The sample has some 170,000 clones, approximately 79% seen once. Sequencing was carried out using PBMCs. These receptors originate from a man in his sixties in good health and CMV-seronegative.

The table lists this clone with a few counts. V gene TRBV6-5 combines with J gene TRBJ2-1; 9 bases are shared with TRBD1. Germline CDR1 reads MNHEY; CDR2 reads SVGAGI. The CDR3 has 15 amino acids. The V and J ends lost 0 bases and 8 bases, in that order; junction bases with no gene match: 5. The CDR3 spells CASSYSPGTGHEQFF. CDR3 DNA: TGTGCCAGCAGTTACTCCCCCGGGACAGGGCATGAGCAGTTCTTC.

This clone was recorded only once. The chain uses TRBV7-2 and TRBJ2-5; TRBD1 matches 7 bases. V lost 6 bases to trimming and J lost 5 bases; unmatched junction nucleotides: 6. Germline loops: CDR1 SGHTA, CDR2 FQGNSA. The CDR3 spans 13 residues. Here the CDR3 DNA reads TGTGCCAGCAGTTCAGGACAGGTGGAGACCCAGTACTTC. Translation: CASSSGQVETQYF.

This chain connects TRBV21-1 to TRBJ2-5; TRBD2, as called in the table, went unchecked against the DNA. TRBV21-1 is noted as a pseudogene. CDR3 length: 20 amino acids. In DNA form, the CDR3 reads TGTGCCAGCAGCACTCCGCCACGGGCCTTAGCGGGCCAAGCTCAAGAGACCCAGTACTTC. This encodes CASSTPPRALAGQAQETQYF.

CDR3 region: CASSYSSRGSGSACFF. The CDR3 DNA sequence: TGTGCCAGCAGTTACTCAAGTCGGGGTAGCGGGAGTGCGTGCTTCTTC. This chain uses TRBV6-5 with TRBJ2-1; 9 nucleotides match TRBD2. Germline CDR1 is MNHEY and CDR2 is SVGAGI. This CDR3 is 16 amino acids long. V trimming: 0 bases; J trimming: 16 bases; junction bases outside the gene matches: 16.

The rearrangement links TRBV5-1 to TRBJ2-7; D not certain. Per germline, CDR1 SGHRS and CDR2 YFSETQ. This CDR3 is built from 14 residues. Trimming took off 0 bases at V and 0 bases at J, with 7 bases between the two ends. The CDR3 sequence is CASSLGESSYEQYF. CDR3 coding DNA: TGCGCCAGCAGCTTGGGAGAAAGCTCCTACGAGCAGTACTTC.

The chain joins TRBV28 to TRBJ1-1; 7 positions match TRBD1. In germline, CDR1 is MDHEN, CDR2 SYDVKM. The CDR3 has 14 amino acids. V shed 2 bases and J 4 bases; nucleotides not matched to a gene: 4. Here the CDR3 reads CASSLDGTVTEAFF. CDR3 nucleotide sequence: TGTGCCAGCAGTTTAGATGGGACAGTCACTGAAGCTTTCTTT.

The chain is built from TRBV7-9 and TRBJ1-1; D is perhaps TRBD1 (6 bases). Germline CDR1 SEHNR, CDR2 FQNEAQ (reference sequence). The CDR3 sequence is 13 residues long. V lost 5 bases, J lost 8 bases, and 15 bases lay in between. In DNA, the CDR3 is TGTGCCAGCAGCCTCGAATTGGGGGCAGAAGCTTTCTTT. Its protein is CASSLELGAEAFF.

The chain employs TRBV5-4 and TRBJ2-2; possibly TRBD2 for D (6 bases). This CDR3 comprises 15 residues. Germline CDR1 and CDR2: SGHNT and YYREEE (reference sequence). The germline V and J ends were trimmed by 3 bases and 1 base, with 10 bases remaining between them. The chain's CDR3 is CASSWGLENTGELFF. As DNA, the CDR3 is TGTGCCAGCAGCTGGGGACTGGAGAACACCGGGGAGCTGTTTTTT.

V is TRBV7-2 and J is TRBJ2-7; TRBD2 agrees at 8 bases. Losses at the gene ends were 0 bases for V and 5 bases for J; bases not matched to a gene: 12. The CDR3 length is 17 residues. Germline loops: CDR1 SGHTA, CDR2 FQGNSA. CDR3 loop: CASSLAHGAGVPNEQYF. CDR3 nucleotide sequence: TGTGCCAGCAGCTTAGCGCATGGAGCGGGAGTTCCCAACGAGCAGTACTTC.

The J gene is TRBJ2-7, the V gene TRBV30, with 10 positions matching TRBD1. The CDR3 has 14 amino acids. CDR1 is GTSNPN and CDR2 is SVGIG in the germline V gene (reference sequence). V dropped 0 bases and J dropped 6; count of bases not matched to a gene: 5. The CDR3 here is CAWSVLTGGSEQYF. The CDR3 DNA is TGTGCCTGGAGTGTACTGACAGGGGGCAGCGAGCAGTACTTC. Full variable domain (remainder filled in from reference TRBV30 and TRBJ2-7): SQTIHQWPATLVQPVGSPLSLECTVEGTSNPNLYWYRQAAGRGLQLLFYSVGIGQISSEVPQNLSASRPQDRQFILSSKKLLLSDSGFYLCAWSVLTGGSEQYFGPGTRLTVT.